The source of this T cell receptor beta chain is a study of CD8+CD57+ T cells in acquired aplastic anemia. Across the study: CD4+ reads averaged roughly 10 million in healthy donors. The study's findings and limits: Sharing between patients and controls was observed for around 27 CD8+ CDR3 sequences. Patients showed no significant difference from controls in CD8+ Simpson's diversity.

CDR1 LGHNA and CDR2 YSLEER come from the germline V gene. There are 14 residues in the CDR3. V dropped 1 base and J dropped 7 bases, with 13 bases sitting between them. In the case of this clonotype: Its antigen is currently unknown. A single base separates this from a much larger clone, so it may be a read error.

Genomic DNA, the template, was used for profiling of the TCR beta VDJ and CDR3. TCRdb re-called the reads through MiXCR, storing one row per CDR3 protein. The table has a few hundred thousand distinct CDR3 sequences, about 70% seen once. The V gene is TRBV4-3, the J gene TRBJ1-1; D is perhaps TRBD1 (5 bases). The sequenced material came from sorted CD4+, CD8+, or CD8+CD57+ T cells (not recorded which) from PBMCs. This TCR was recovered from a human donor in good health, serving as a control. Written as DNA, the CDR3 is TGCGCCAGCAGCCAAGTGGGGGGGGGAGGTGAAGCTTTCTTT. Translation: CASSQVGGGGEAFF.